The sequence of this T cell receptor beta chain was determined in a study of Graves' ophthalmopathy and Graves' hyperthyroidism. Germline CDR1 reads SGHTA; CDR2 reads FQGNSA. CDR3 size: 15 residues. As for this clonotype: This clone may be a read error of a much larger clone one base away.

Transcripts of RNA were the source for amplifying TCR beta CDR3 regions. RT-PCR was first run with HTBI primers, then multiplex PCR in a second round. TCRdb re-called the multiplex PCR reads with MiXCR, one entry per CDR3 protein. In the table there are around 590,000 distinct CDR3 sequences, under 45% of which are singletons. This TCR was recovered from an adult man with Graves' hyperthyroidism. V is TRBV7-2 and J is TRBJ1-1; 7 bases match TRBD1. The material sequenced was peripheral blood or thyroid tissue (not recorded which). The chain's CDR3 is CASSPWGQLITEAFF. DNA for the CDR3: TGCGCCAGCAGCCCCTGGGGACAGCTGATCACTGAAGCTTTCTTT. The entire variable domain, with the rest obtained from reference TRBV7-2 and TRBJ1-1, is as follows: GAGVSQSPSNKVTEKGKDVELRCDPISGHTALYWYRQSLGQGLEFLIYFQGNSAPDKSGLPSDRFSAERTGGSVSTLTIQRTQQEDSAVYLCASSPWGQLITEAFFGQGTRLTVV.